This T cell receptor (beta chain) was identified in a study of T cells after yellow fever vaccination (dated by TCRdb to the late 2010s). For the study in its entirety: The SMART-Seq v4 Ultra Low Input RNA kit was used to prepare libraries from fractions with low cell numbers. Two healthy male donors, one aged 18 to 30 and one aged 30 to 39 years, were included in the cohort. To follow T-cell clones before and after primary and booster YFV17D yellow fever vaccination, bulk TCR alpha and beta repertoires were sequenced over time. Bulk PBMC replicates and cell subsets were isolated from blood drawn at multiple timepoints before and after both primary and secondary immunization. General study outcomes and caveats: The secondary T-cell response was found to be weaker but faster than the primary response, with a peak reached on day 5 rather than on day 15. A small share of clonotypes occurred in both CD4 and CD8 compartments, likely arising from convergent recombination. Computational filtering was needed because FACS-sorted repertoires could contain abundant contaminating clonotypes from the bulk population. Only a couple of donors were included in the study, so the extent to which the findings can be generalized is limited. After the booster, most clones that had expanded after primary vaccination were detected again (almost 97% of CD4 and around nine tenths of CD8), suggesting broad maintenance of memory.

The sample's treatment or condition label, in plain terms: live attenuated yellow fever vaccine strain. PBMCs were isolated from peripheral blood using a standard Ficoll-Paque protocol. Dynabeads CD4 and CD8 positive selection kits were used to isolate CD4 and CD8 T-cell fractions. TriZol was used to extract RNA from bulk PBMCs, CD4 and CD8 fractions, and dextramer-positive and dextramer-negative fractions. Remarks on this clonotype: The clone's antigen remains unknown. Nothing much larger sits one base from this clone, and base qualities are not available.

There are 14 amino acids in the CDR3, from cysteine to phenylalanine inclusive. CDR3 DNA only is kept here, 42 bases in frame from base 1. V is cut by 5 bases and J by 5 bases, and the space between the germline ends is 15 bases. TCR cDNA was made using 5'RACE template switching, a step that added a universal primer site and unique molecular identifiers. Priming for cDNA synthesis came from both the TCR alpha and TCR beta constant segments. Two PCR steps were used to amplify libraries, with sample barcodes and sequencing adapters being added in the second step. Sequencing of libraries was performed on Illumina HiSeq 2500 (2x100 bp) or NovaSeq (2x150 bp). Turning to the authors' computational methods: MIGEC was used to demultiplex reads and collapse the reads into UMI consensus sequences, and MiXCR was used for V(D)J alignment. Clonotypes responding to the vaccine were identified with edgeR on replicate PBMC samples, with the criteria of FDR below 0.01 and a log2 fold change above 5 up to day 15. Each bulk clonotype received a CD4 or CD8 identity based on whether the sequenced CD4 or CD8 repertoire contained that clonotype at higher abundance. TCRdb reran the public reads through fastp at Q25 and MiXCR, keeping productive beta chains. CDR3 protein sequences are deduplicated, and each keeps its most common genes and DNA. The V and J calls were determined by TCRdb, not by the authors. The sample table shows about 260,000 distinct CDR3 sequences, and over 10% are seen once. The biggest ten clones account for about 0.51% of the sample.

The V and J segments used are TRBV12-3 or TRBV12-4 and TRBJ1-1, and TRBD1 may be the D gene, going by 5 matching bases. The clonotype comes from a man aged 25 to 40 who received the YFV17D yellow fever vaccine. The material sequenced was CD4+ T cells sorted from PBMCs, taken 45 days after the yellow fever booster vaccination. CDR3 region: CASSPGRSGTEAFF. In nucleotides, the sequence is TGTGCCAGCAGTCCGGGGCGGTCGGGGACTGAAGCTTTCTTT.